This TCR beta chain was retrieved from a study of T cell responses to AZD1222 COVID-19 vaccine (dated by TCRdb to the early 2020s). Looking at the study overall: Because spike-specific TCR depth and breadth did not differ between the two schedules, AZD1222 recipients who got a second dose at roughly 4 weeks were pooled with those who got a second dose at roughly 12 weeks. TCR sequencing was performed for 230 to 250 trial participants, of whom around 200 were given two doses of AZD1222 and approximately 25 were given two doses of MenACWY control vaccine. Trial participants were enrolled by age into subgroups of 18-55, 56-69 and 70-plus years, and around 150, 29 and 61 TCR-sequenced participants, respectively, were included in these subgroups.

The time point label here, explained by the study, means: baseline before first vaccination. The vaccinee samples were drawn from two UK trials, COV001 and COV002, one of which was a single-blind randomized controlled phase 2/3 trial testing AZD1222 (ChAdOx1 nCoV-19) in healthy adults. For TCRbeta chain sequencing, PBMC samples were collected from trial participants at day 0 and at day 28 after the second dose. V was cut back by 1 base and J by 2 bases, leaving a gap of 8 bases between them. Taken from the germline V gene, the CDR1 and CDR2 loops are MNHEY and SVGEGT. The CDR3, cysteine through phenylalanine, is 15 amino acids long. Only the CDR3 portion is preserved as DNA: 45 bases, with reading frame beginning at the first base. As regards this clone: The antigen it binds to is not known. The sample holds no much larger clone one base away, and base qualities are not on file.

The full study reports these points: Reportedly, almost half of the unique spike-specific TCRs recognized epitopes lying outside the regions that are mutated in the B.1.351 and B.1.1.7 variants. Participants were mostly white British, with more females than males. The authors suggested clonal diversity may have been underestimated. Spike-specific TCR breadth and depth rose significantly after two AZD1222 doses compared with day 0 and with MenACWY recipients. Because no day 14 peak-response samples were available, the repertoires could be characterized only after the peak T cell response. The vaccine-associated CD4 TCRs covered the entire spike protein, and the dominant responses fell in regions 160-218 and 743-854. The 56-69-year group was small, and its depth increase did not reach significance, likely because of low power. Conclusions about previously exposed vaccinees are limited because only six or seven AZD1222 recipients were SARS-CoV-2 seropositive at baseline.

The CDR3 regions of human TCRbeta chains were subjected to immunosequencing. In the paper's pipeline: Repertoire TCRs were checked for matches against a reference library of SARS-CoV-2-specific TCRs that had been generated using the MIRA antigen-specificity platform. Breadth meant the fraction of unique TCRs that were SARS-CoV-2-associated, whereas depth meant the fraction of total T cells that were SARS-CoV-2-associated. Each spike-specific TCR was assigned to its reactive spike region and to a CD4 or CD8 class using the MIRA data. Log10-transformed breadth and depth values were compared by one-way ANOVA with Sidak's multiple comparisons tests. Held by TCRdb, this immuneACCESS table contains in-frame sequences only and omits some clones. Under half of the omission traces to an unresolved V gene where checked; the cause of the rest is unknown. The V and J calls and clone size were taken over from that table, and D and trimming were inferred from the DNA. This sample holds fewer than 150,000 clones; about 90% were observed only once. Approximately 9.2% of the sample rests with the top ten.

The TCR sequence derives from an adult in good health. The V gene is TRBV6-2 or TRBV6-3 and the J gene is TRBJ2-2; the D gene is unclear. The material was peripheral blood, obtained on day 0 of AZD1222 vaccination. The CDR3 has the sequence CASSYFGRNTGELFF. The DNA sequence follows: TGTGCCAGCAGTTACTTCGGACGCAACACCGGGGAGCTGTTTTTT.